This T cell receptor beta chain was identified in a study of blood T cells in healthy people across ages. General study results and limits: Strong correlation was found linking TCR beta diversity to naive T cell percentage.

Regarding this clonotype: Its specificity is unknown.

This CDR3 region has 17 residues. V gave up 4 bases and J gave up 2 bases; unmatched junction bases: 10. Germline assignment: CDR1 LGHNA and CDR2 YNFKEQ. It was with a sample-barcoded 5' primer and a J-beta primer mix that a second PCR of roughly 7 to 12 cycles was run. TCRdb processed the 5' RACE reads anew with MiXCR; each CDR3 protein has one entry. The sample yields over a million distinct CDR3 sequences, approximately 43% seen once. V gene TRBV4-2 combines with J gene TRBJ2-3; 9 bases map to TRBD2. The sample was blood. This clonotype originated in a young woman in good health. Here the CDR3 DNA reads TGTGCCAGCAGCCCCTCTAGCGGGATAAGTCTCACAGATACGCAGTATTTT. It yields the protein CASSPSSGISLTDTQYF.